Below, 8 T cell receptor beta chains from the same sample are listed, as sequenced in a study of blood T cells in healthy people across ages. PCR was performed a second time for roughly 7 to 12 cycles using a sample-barcoded 5' primer and a J-beta primer mix. TCRdb itself ran the 5' RACE reads through MiXCR, one entry per CDR3 protein. The sample includes hundreds of thousands of distinct CDR3 sequences, around 49% seen only once; the top ten take about a third. The specimen was blood. These receptors originate from a woman aged 55-69 years in good health.

V and J are TRBV2 and TRBJ2-4; TRBD2 matches 7 bases. The tail of the sequence fits TRBJ2-5 better, so the J call may be wrong. Germline V gene data show CDR1 as SNHLY and CDR2 as FYNNEI. The CDR3 consists of 14 residues. CDR3 bases: TGTGCCAGTAAGACTAGCACCGGCTGGGAGACCCAGTACTTC. Translating gives CASKTSTGWETQYF.

The rearrangement links TRBV20-1 to TRBJ1-1, with TRBD1 as a possible D gene (6 bases). The V end was cut by 3 bases, the J end by 3 bases, with 17 bases between. This CDR3 is built from 15 residues. Germline CDR1 reads DFQATT; CDR2 reads SNEGSKA (reference sequence). The CDR3 protein is CSASVQGKRDTEAFF. The CDR3 bases are TGCAGTGCTAGTGTACAGGGCAAGCGAGACACTGAAGCTTTCTTT.

This rearrangement joins TRBV29-1 to TRBJ2-5, with TRBD2 identical over 9 bases. The ends lost 6 bases at V and 11 bases at J; junction bases unmatched: 13. From germline, CDR1 is SQVTM and CDR2 ANQGSEA. CDR3 length: 13 residues. The CDR3 DNA follows: TGCAGCGTGGGAGGGACTAGCACCAATGAGCAGTACTTC. Its protein is CSVGGTSTNEQYF.

This chain uses TRBV7-8 with TRBJ2-7, with D possibly TRBD1 on 5 matching bases. CDR1 SGHVS and CDR2 FQNEAQ come from the germline V gene. The CDR3 contains 12 residues. V lost 8 bases, J lost 4 bases, and 12 bases lay in between. The CDR3 protein is CASVARDYEQYF. The CDR3 DNA reads TGTGCCAGCGTCGCCAGGGATTACGAGCAGTACTTC.

The CDR3 is CASSFRGSGNEQYF. The CDR3 DNA is TGTGCCAGCAGCTTCCGGGGTAGCGGAAACGAGCAGTACTTC. V and J are TRBV5-4 and TRBJ2-7; D is possibly TRBD2 (6 bases). CDR3 length: 14 residues. V dropped 2 bases and J dropped 5 bases, with 14 bases sitting between them. Germline V gene data show CDR1 as SGHNT and CDR2 as YYREEE (reference sequence).

This clonotype was seen more than once but under ten times. The rearrangement links TRBV28 to TRBJ2-5; D unresolved. Trimming took 4 bases from V and 0 from J, leaving 12 bases between them. This CDR3 region has 15 residues. Germline assignment: CDR1 MDHEN and CDR2 SYDVKM. The CDR3 sequence is CASSSSSWYQETQYF. The CDR3 region has the DNA TGTGCCAGCAGTTCCTCCTCTTGGTACCAAGAGACCCAGTACTTC.

The sample holds a few counts of this clonotype. The J gene is TRBJ2-5, the V gene TRBV24-1; 9 bases fit TRBD1. Germline-derived CDR1 and CDR2 are KGHDR and SFDVKD. Losses at the gene ends were 5 bases for V and 5 bases for J; bases not matched to a gene: 2. This CDR3 has 13 amino acids. In DNA, the CDR3 is TGTGCCACCAGTGCCGACAGGGGGGAGACCCAGTACTTC. The encoded protein is CATSADRGETQYF.

Turning to this clonotype: Germline is not matched at one junction end, which may reflect a read error. This rearrangement joins TRBV29-1 to TRBJ2-1; D may be TRBD1 or TRBD2 (5 bases each). CDR1 and CDR2 from the germline V gene are SQVTM and ANQGSEA. The length of the CDR3 is 14 residues. The CDR3 here is CSVEDGASYNEQFF. The CDR3 bases are TGCAGCGTGGAAGACGGGGCGTCCTACAATGAGCAGTTCTTC.